Here is one T cell receptor (beta chain) with its context. The observed sequence ends 3 residues before the CDR3 terminus, with the missing tail filled in from the germline J gene. The entry originates in a study of T cells in women clearing cervical HPV infection. Overall study: Blood came at first lesion visit for cases, post-clearance for controls.

The method was immunoSEQ multiplex PCR; TCRdb's version includes in-frame clones alone and lacks a portion of them. Its listing shows about 20,000 clones. Per germline, CDR1 DFQATT and CDR2 SNEGSKA (reference sequence). The CDR3 totals 14 residues. J lost 2 bases, V lost 3 bases, and 6 bases had no gene match. The sequencing sample was made of blood buffy coat. The clonotype comes from a woman aged 18 to 75 with a cervical HPV16 infection that either progressed to CIN3+ or cleared (not recorded which). The rearrangement joins TRBV20-1 to TRBJ2-7; 8 positions match TRBD1. CDR3 bases read: TGCAGTGCTAGTAGAGGACAGGGCACCTACGAG. Translating it yields CSASRGQGTYE. The whole CDR3 region reads CSASRGQGTYEQYF.